This T cell receptor (beta chain) was identified in a study of OX40 agonist ivuxolimab in advanced cancers. As for the study in general: The treatment was a fully human IgG2 OX40 agonist, ivuxolimab.

Germline V lookup: CDR1 MNHEY, CDR2 SVGAGI. The CDR3 extends over 14 amino acids. Between the trimmed V and J ends, which lost 2 bases and 2 bases, there was a span of 10 bases. Findings and limits, study-wide: Blood T cells, both CD4+ and CD8+, expanded clonally by week 6 at 0.1 to 3.0 mg/kg. Researchers report that CD8+ T cells had, on average, more expanded clones than CD4+.

Clones were read by immunoSEQ multiplex PCR, and TCRdb kept only the in-frame ones, dropping some. This table has about 73,000 clones, about 90% appearing once. Peripheral blood came from all dose cohorts at three timepoints. As to this clone: Its antigen is still unknown.

The receptor was isolated from an adult with an advanced solid tumor such as melanoma, head and neck, liver or kidney cancer. Sequences were derived from CD4+ or CD8+ T cells sorted from blood, sampled in a trial of the OX40 agonist ivuxolimab. The V gene is TRBV6-5, the J gene TRBJ2-7; no firm D call. For the CDR3, the DNA is TGTGCCAGCAGTTACCCCCAAAGGGCCTACGAGCAGTACTTC. Its translation: CASSYPQRAYEQYF.